The rows below give T cell receptor beta chains drawn from one sample of a study of beta chain features in type 1 diabetes. TCRdb's copy holds only in-frame clones and misses some; the assay was immunoSEQ multiplex PCR. The data contain hundreds of thousands of clones, over 12% of them seen just once; the ten biggest clones take up roughly 0.04%. Specimen: naive CD4+ T cells from blood. The receptors were sampled from a man aged 18 to 30 with type 1 diabetes. Each CDR3 is given without its conserved first and last residue. Each record gives: CDR3 length, J gene, V gene, CDR3 protein.

14	TRBJ1-5	TRBV9	ASSTSTGGVGQPQH
13	TRBJ1-5	TRBV14	ASTGTDFSNQPQH
11	TRBJ1-1	TRBV28	ASSPGANTEAF
14	TRBJ2-1	TRBV6-5	ASSYSNSWSYNEQF
14	TRBJ2-1	TRBV6-5	ASSYSIQRNYNEQF
14	TRBJ2-3	TRBV5-1	ASSPGERETTDTQY
8	TRBJ2-3	TRBV19	ASLGNTQY
17	TRBJ1-6	TRBV7-2	ASSRLGVGTDLSGSPLH
12	TRBJ2-5	TRBV11-3	ASSPGRWEETQY
14	TRBJ1-5	TRBV30	ACSNRSYYSNQPQH
12	TRBJ2-1	TRBV5-1	ASSLGVQLTEQF
11	TRBJ1-2	TRBV30	AWSVGQTGGYT
11	TRBJ2-5	TRBV11-2	ASSPRLQETQY
10	TRBJ2-3	TRBV7-2	ASSLADNAQY
9	TRBJ2-1	TRBV2	ASSETHEQF
15	TRBJ2-1	TRBV5-1	ASSLEGVSPSYNEQF
15	TRBJ2-1	TRBV5-1	ASSLALAGAQYDEQF
10	TRBJ1-2	TRBV30	AWSDQGFGYT
12	TRBJ2-7	TRBV4-1	ASSQDPVGSEQY
15	TRBJ2-5	TRBV5-1	ASSLALSSEPPETQY
14	TRBJ2-7	TRBV7-9	ASSSGTSGQGYEQY
13	TRBJ2-7	TRBV25-1	ASSEFPGQGTEQY
10	TRBJ1-2	TRBV29-1	SAGQGDYGYT
12	TRBJ2-7	TRBV7-2	ASSFGTVAYEQY
12	TRBJ2-5	TRBV5-1	ASSPGLTLETQY
17	TRBJ2-1	TRBV4-1	ASSQDGLAGSSSYNEQF
15	TRBJ1-3	TRBV4-3	ASSQEFGTASGNTIY
15	TRBJ2-1	TRBV10-3	AISEGVGLDSYNEQF
15	TRBJ1-2	TRBV30	AWSVQDRWGSSYGYT
17	TRBJ2-7	TRBV27	ASSLLSRGRGLGAYEQY
14	TRBJ2-1	TRBV5-1	ASSSRLVGGYNEQF
13	TRBJ2-5	TRBV7-3	ASSPLDREEETQY
13	TRBJ2-7	TRBV28	ASSFGVAGAREQY
16	TRBJ2-2	TRBV7-2	ASSRTSGRTGHTGELF
9	TRBJ2-7	TRBV28	ASSGESEQY
9	TRBJ2-4	TRBV30	AWRHKNIQY
12	TRBJ2-3	TRBV25-1	ASRGGRSTDTQY
13	TRBJ1-5	TRBV6-6	ASSYSMLTGQPQH